Following are 25 T cell receptor beta chains from one sample sequenced in a study of Graves' ophthalmopathy and Graves' hyperthyroidism. As the template, RNA transcripts were used to amplify TCR beta CDR3 regions. In the first round, RT-PCR was carried out with HTBI primers, and a multiplex PCR formed the second round. TCRdb re-analysed the multiplex PCR reads in MiXCR, keeping a single row per CDR3 protein. The data show about 420,000 distinct CDR3 sequences, with roughly 21% seen just once and more than 2.5% held by the top ten. The sample comprised peripheral blood. The receptors were sampled from a woman younger than 35 with stable Graves' hyperthyroidism.

The V call is TRBV19, the J call TRBJ1-1; D not resolved. The CDR3 length is 13 residues. Germline CDR1 reads LNHDA; CDR2 reads SQIVND (reference sequence). V dropped 9 bases and J dropped 1 base, with 12 bases sitting between them. The CDR3 DNA follows: TGTGCCAGCGGATGGACGGGGAACACTGAAGCTTTCTTT. It specifies CASGWTGNTEAFF.

This clonotype was counted ten times or more. The V gene is TRBV12-3 or TRBV12-4, the J gene TRBJ1-1; D is perhaps TRBD1 (5 bases). Trimming removed 2 bases at V and 7 bases at J, with 8 bases between. This CDR3 is 12 amino acids long. CDR3 protein: CASSLMQGEAFF. Here the CDR3 DNA reads TGTGCCAGCAGTTTAATGCAGGGTGAAGCTTTCTTT.

The CDR3 DNA is TGTGCCAGCACCCTACAGGGGAGCAATGAGCAGTTCTTC. Translated, it gives CASTLQGSNEQFF. The chain couples TRBV7-2 to TRBJ2-1, with 7 bases fitting TRBD1. The CDR3 covers 13 residues. With V trimmed by 7 bases and J by 6 bases, 6 bases remained unmatched. Germline CDR1 and CDR2: SGHTA and FQGNSA.

The chain couples TRBV10-3 to TRBJ2-6; 8 nucleotides agree with TRBD1. Germline CDR1 ENHRY, CDR2 SYGVKD. V dropped 6 bases and J dropped 0; count of bases not matched to a gene: 4. This CDR3 region has 16 residues. CDR3 amino acids: CAISFDRGSGANVLTF. The CDR3 coding sequence is TGTGCCATCAGCTTCGACAGGGGCTCTGGGGCCAACGTCCTGACTTTC.

This clonotype has a count of ten or more. The chain employs TRBV12-3 or TRBV12-4 and TRBJ2-5, with 8 bases identical to TRBD1. V dropped 2 bases and J dropped 5; count of bases not matched to a gene: 7. The CDR3 contains 15 residues. The CDR3 loop reads CASSLSQGAGETQYF. The CDR3 nucleotides are TGTGCCAGCAGTTTAAGTCAGGGGGCGGGGGAGACCCAGTACTTC.

This clonotype has ten or more counts. The V call is TRBV25-1, the J call TRBJ1-5, with 7 bases aligning to TRBD1. V gave up 3 bases and J gave up 7 bases; unmatched junction bases: 3. The CDR3 consists of 13 residues. Germline loops: CDR1 MGHDK, CDR2 SYGVNS. This chain's CDR3 is CASSDRQGQPQHF. CDR3 nucleotides: TGTGCCAGCAGTGACAGACAGGGCCAGCCCCAGCATTTT.

This clonotype was counted many times. The chain combines TRBV12-3 or TRBV12-4 with TRBJ2-7; possibly TRBD2 for D (6 bases). The ends were cut back, 5 bases at V and 0 bases at J, with 14 bases in the middle. This CDR3 has 15 residues. The CDR3 loop reads CASSDSWRDSYEQYF. DNA for the CDR3: TGTGCCAGCAGTGACTCGTGGAGGGACTCCTACGAGCAGTACTTC.

The rearrangement links TRBV15 to TRBJ1-1, with TRBD1 matching over 9 bases. This CDR3 has 15 residues. CDR1 and CDR2 from the germline V gene are LNHNV and YYDKDF (reference sequence). With 1 base clipped from V and 8 bases from J, the junction kept 8 bases outside the gene matches. CDR3 bases: TGTGCCACCAGCAGAGCAGGACAGGGGTTCACCGAAGCTTTCTTT. Amino acid sequence: CATSRAGQGFTEAFF.

At least ten counts were recorded for this clonotype. V and J are TRBV2 and TRBJ1-1, with a possible D match to TRBD1 (5 bases). The V gene lost 1 base and the J gene lost 3 bases, with 12 bases spanning the gap. Germline CDR1 and CDR2: SNHLY and FYNNEI. CDR3 length: 15 residues. The CDR3 is CASSEEGDSDTEAFF. The DNA of the CDR3 is TGTGCCAGCAGTGAAGAGGGCGACAGCGACACTGAAGCTTTCTTT.

This clonotype was seen ten or more times. This chain uses TRBV20-1 with TRBJ1-5, with TRBD1 matching 9 bases. Unmatched junction bases numbered 5, after V lost 1 base and J lost 1 base. Per germline, CDR1 DFQATT and CDR2 SNEGSKA (reference sequence). CDR3 length: 16 amino acids. Here the CDR3 reads CSARANRGQSNQPQHF. CDR3 nucleotides: TGCAGTGCTAGAGCTAACAGGGGGCAGAGCAATCAGCCCCAGCATTTT.

At least ten counts were recorded for this clonotype. The J gene is TRBJ1-3, the V gene TRBV9; D is undetermined. Germline V gene sequence: CDR1 SGDLS, CDR2 YYNGEE. This CDR3 region has 15 residues. V was cut by 4 bases and J by 4 bases, with 15 bases left in between. The CDR3 loop reads CASSPGRALGNTIYF. CDR3 coding DNA: TGTGCCAGCAGCCCAGGACGGGCGTTGGGAAACACCATATATTTT.

V and J are TRBV6-1 and TRBJ1-2; D gene unclear. Germline assignment: CDR1 MNHNS and CDR2 SASEGT. V shed 8 bases and J shed 4 bases, with 11 bases lying between them. The length of the CDR3 is 12 residues. CDR3 amino acids: CASRQGIYGYTF. The DNA of the CDR3 is TGTGCCAGCCGGCAAGGTATCTATGGCTACACCTTC.

This clonotype showed up many times. The V and J genes are TRBV12-3 or TRBV12-4 and TRBJ1-2; D ambiguous. There are 13 residues in the CDR3. V gave up 5 bases and J gave up 0 bases, with 7 bases separating them. The CDR3 coding sequence is TGTGCCAGCAGTCTTACAGCTAACTATGGCTACACCTTC. It yields the protein CASSLTANYGYTF.

This clonotype was seen at least ten times. The V call is TRBV13, the J call TRBJ2-5, with 9 bases lining up with TRBD2. The CDR3 consists of 17 residues. Germline lookup yields CDR1 PRHDT and CDR2 FYEKMQ (reference sequence). V lost 6 bases and J lost 5; bases outside the gene matches: 16. The CDR3 DNA reads TGTGCCAGCAGTTTAAGGTCTAGCGGGATCAACTTGGAGACCCAGTACTTC. Its protein is CASSLRSSGINLETQYF. Full variable domain (remainder filled in from reference TRBV13 and TRBJ2-5): AAGVIQSPRHLIKEKRETATLKCYPIPRHDTVYWYQQGPGQDPQFLISFYEKMQSDKGSIPDRFSAQQFSDYHSELNMSSLELGDSALYFCASSLRSSGINLETQYFGPGTRLLVL.

CDR3 bases: TGCAGTGCAATCGGGCTAAAAGAGACCCAGTACTTC. Encoded protein: CSAIGLKETQYF. The gene calls are TRBV20-1 and TRBJ2-5; no clear D gene. Germline V lookup: CDR1 DFQATT, CDR2 SNEGSKA (reference sequence). V was trimmed by 6 bases and J by 3 bases, leaving 11 bases between them. The CDR3 covers 12 residues.

This clonotype has ten or more counts. The chain combines TRBV7-2 with TRBJ2-7; the match to TRBD2 covers 11 bases. CDR1 and CDR2 (germline): SGHTA, FQGNSA. This CDR3 spans 15 amino acids. After removal of 6 bases from V and 5 bases from J, the junction contained 9 bases not matched to a gene. The CDR3 loop is CASRPTLAGAHEQYF. The CDR3 DNA reads TGTGCCAGCAGGCCTACACTAGCGGGAGCCCACGAGCAGTACTTC.

Worth noting for this clonotype: The conserved closing phenylalanine or tryptophan is absent in this CDR3, likely reflecting a read error. The rearrangement uses TRBV3-1 and TRBJ2-7; D unclear. The CDR3 is 13 residues long. The V and J ends lost 3 bases and 5 bases respectively, with 11 bases between them. Germline V CDR1 and CDR2: LGHDT, YNNKEL (reference sequence). The CDR3 region is CASSQRSINEQYL. CDR3 sequence (DNA): TGTGCCAGCAGCCAGAGATCCATCAACGAGCAGTACCTC.

This clonotype showed up many times. The chain combines TRBV6-5 with TRBJ2-2; 8 bases agree with TRBD2. This CDR3 is built from 13 residues. The V gene's germline CDR1 is MNHEY and CDR2 SVGAGI. This chain's CDR3 is CALAGPNTGELFF. CDR3 nucleotide sequence: TGTGCGCTAGCGGGCCCGAACACCGGGGAGCTGTTTTTT.

This clonotype showed up just a few times. The V and J genes are TRBV5-1 and TRBJ2-3, with TRBD1 identical over 7 bases. Germline-derived CDR1 and CDR2 are SGHRS and YFSETQ. The J segment lost 5 bases and the V segment lost 2 bases, leaving 8 bases of the junction unmatched. The CDR3 contains 15 residues. The chain's CDR3 is CASSLDRDLGDTQYF. The CDR3 DNA reads TGCGCCAGCAGCTTAGACAGGGATCTAGGAGATACGCAGTATTTT. Variable domain in full (rest from reference TRBV5-1 and TRBJ2-3): KAGVTQTPRYLIKTRGQQVTLSCSPISGHRSVSWYQQTPGQGLQFLFEYFSETQRNKGNFPGRFSGRQFSNSRSEMNVSTLELGDSALYLCASSLDRDLGDTQYFGPGTRLTVL.

This clonotype occurred many times. The chain links TRBV6-1 to TRBJ1-2, with 7 positions matching TRBD1. Trimming took 4 bases from V and 8 from J; bases not matched to a gene: 13. CDR3 length: 15 amino acids. The germline CDR1 and CDR2 sequences are MNHNS and SASEGT. The chain's CDR3 is CASSAGQTILLGYTF. CDR3 coding DNA: TGTGCCAGCAGTGCGGGACAGACGATTTTACTGGGCTACACCTTC.

This clonotype has ten or more counts. This chain links TRBV4-3 with TRBJ1-1; TRBD1 might be the D (5 bases). Trimming took off 0 bases at V and 0 bases at J, with 8 bases between the two ends. The CDR3 is made up of 15 amino acids. Germline V lookup: CDR1 LGHNA, CDR2 YSLEER. CDR3 nucleotides: TGCGCCAGCAGCCAAGATCAGGGACTGAACACTGAAGCTTTCTTT. It codes for CASSQDQGLNTEAFF.

This clonotype was seen at least ten times. The J gene is TRBJ1-1, the V gene TRBV12-3 or TRBV12-4; D perhaps matches TRBD1 (6 bases). Trimming pared 7 bases from V and 3 bases from J, leaving 18 bases between. The CDR3 extends over 15 amino acids. CDR3 residues: CASTGNRGPDTEAFF. The CDR3 region has the DNA TGTGCCAGCACCGGGAACCGGGGGCCCGACACTGAAGCTTTCTTT.

In its sample, this clonotype was seen many times. The chain uses TRBV6-1 and TRBJ1-5; D gene unclear. Trimming shortened V by 3 bases and J by 0 bases, and 6 bases separated the two germline ends. CDR1 is MNHNS and CDR2 is SASEGT in the germline V gene. This CDR3 comprises 14 residues. The DNA of the CDR3 is TGTGCCAGCAGTGACGGTTATAGCAATCAGCCCCAGCATTTT. The encoded protein is CASSDGYSNQPQHF.

This clonotype came up many times. The chain uses TRBV7-6 and TRBJ2-7; the D gene is possibly TRBD1 (5 bases). Trimming removed 5 bases at V and 6 bases at J, with 17 bases between. This CDR3 spans 14 amino acids. Looked up from germline, CDR1 is SGHVS and CDR2 is FNYEAQ. The CDR3 sequence is CASSRTSGASEQYF. DNA for the CDR3: TGTGCCAGCAGCCGGACGAGTGGGGCTTCCGAGCAGTACTTC.

V usage is TRBV2 and J usage is TRBJ2-2; tentative D call: TRBD1 (5 bases). The V gene's germline CDR1 is SNHLY and CDR2 FYNNEI. CDR3 length: 15 residues. The germline V and J ends were trimmed by 1 base and 4 bases, with 10 bases remaining between them. DNA of the CDR3: TGTGCCAGCAGTGAAGTACCCCAGGGCACCGGGGAGCTGTTTTTT. Its protein product is CASSEVPQGTGELFF.